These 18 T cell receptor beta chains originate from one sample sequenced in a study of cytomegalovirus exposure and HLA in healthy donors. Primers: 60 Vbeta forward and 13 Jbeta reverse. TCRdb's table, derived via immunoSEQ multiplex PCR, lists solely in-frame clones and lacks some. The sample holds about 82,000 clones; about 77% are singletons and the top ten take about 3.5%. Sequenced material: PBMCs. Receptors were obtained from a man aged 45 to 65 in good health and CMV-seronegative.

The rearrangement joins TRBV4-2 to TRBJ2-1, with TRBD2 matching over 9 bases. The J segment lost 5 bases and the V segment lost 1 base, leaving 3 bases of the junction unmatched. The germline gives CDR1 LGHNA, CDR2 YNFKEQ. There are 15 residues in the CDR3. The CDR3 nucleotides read TGTGCCAGCAGCCAAGGGACTAGCGTGCACAATGAGCAGTTCTTC. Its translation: CASSQGTSVHNEQFF.

DNA of the CDR3: TGTGCCAGCAGTTCGGGAGGATTTCGGACCGGGGAGCTGTTTTTT. It specifies CASSSGGFRTGELFF. The chain recombines TRBV6-5 with TRBJ2-2; TRBD2 agrees at 7 bases. Germline V lookup: CDR1 MNHEY, CDR2 SVGAGI. The J segment lost 5 bases and the V segment lost 4 bases, leaving 7 bases of the junction unmatched. CDR3 length: 15 amino acids.

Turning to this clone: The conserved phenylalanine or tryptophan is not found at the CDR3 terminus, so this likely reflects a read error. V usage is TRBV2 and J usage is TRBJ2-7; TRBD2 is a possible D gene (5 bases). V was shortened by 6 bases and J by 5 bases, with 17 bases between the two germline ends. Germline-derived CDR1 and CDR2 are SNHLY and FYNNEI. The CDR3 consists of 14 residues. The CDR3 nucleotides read TGTGCCAGCAGGCGGCCACTACCGGGGAACGAGCAGTACTAC. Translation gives CASRRPLPGNEQYY.

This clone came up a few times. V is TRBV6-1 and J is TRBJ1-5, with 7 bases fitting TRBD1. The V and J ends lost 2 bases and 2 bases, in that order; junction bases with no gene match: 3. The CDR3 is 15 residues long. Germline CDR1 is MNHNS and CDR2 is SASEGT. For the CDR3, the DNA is TGTGCCAGCAGTGAAAGTACAGGGGGCAATCAGCCCCAGCATTTT. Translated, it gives CASSESTGGNQPQHF.

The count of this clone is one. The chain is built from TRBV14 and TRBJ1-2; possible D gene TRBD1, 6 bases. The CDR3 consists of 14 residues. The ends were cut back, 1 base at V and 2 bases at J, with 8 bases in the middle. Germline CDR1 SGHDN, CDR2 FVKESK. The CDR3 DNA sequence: TGTGCCAGCAGCCAAGGAACAGGGAACTATGGCTACACCTTC. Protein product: CASSQGTGNYGYTF.

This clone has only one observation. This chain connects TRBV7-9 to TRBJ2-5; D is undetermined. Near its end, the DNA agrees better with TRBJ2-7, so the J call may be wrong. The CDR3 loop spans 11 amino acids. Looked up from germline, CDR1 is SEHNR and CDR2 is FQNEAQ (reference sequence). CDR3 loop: CASTRMGEQYF. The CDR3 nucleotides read TGTGCCAGCACCAGAATGGGCGAGCAGTACTTC.

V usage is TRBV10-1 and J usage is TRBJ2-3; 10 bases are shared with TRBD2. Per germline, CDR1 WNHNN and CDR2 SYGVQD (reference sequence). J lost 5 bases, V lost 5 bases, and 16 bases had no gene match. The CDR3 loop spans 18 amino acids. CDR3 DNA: TGCGCCAGCAGTCGACGGAGCGGGGGGGAGTGGATGGGAGATACGCAGTATTTT. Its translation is CASSRRSGGEWMGDTQYF.

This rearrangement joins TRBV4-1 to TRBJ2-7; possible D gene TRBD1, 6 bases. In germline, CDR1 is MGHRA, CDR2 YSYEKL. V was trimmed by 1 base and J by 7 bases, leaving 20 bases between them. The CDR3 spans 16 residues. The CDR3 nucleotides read TGCGCCAGCAGCCAAGGACGGGACACCGGGCCGCAGGAGCAGTACTTC. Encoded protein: CASSQGRDTGPQEQYF.

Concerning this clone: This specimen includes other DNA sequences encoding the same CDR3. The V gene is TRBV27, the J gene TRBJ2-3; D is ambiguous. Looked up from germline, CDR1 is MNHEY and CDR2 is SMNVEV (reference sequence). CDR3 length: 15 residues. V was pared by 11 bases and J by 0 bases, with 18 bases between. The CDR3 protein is CASLRRVTSTDTQYF. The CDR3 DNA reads TGTGCCTCGCTTAGGAGAGTCACTAGCACAGATACGCAGTATTTT.

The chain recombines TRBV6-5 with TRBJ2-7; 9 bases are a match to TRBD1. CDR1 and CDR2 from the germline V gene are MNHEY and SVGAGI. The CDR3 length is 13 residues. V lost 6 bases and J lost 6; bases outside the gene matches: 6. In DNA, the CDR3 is TGTGCCAGCAGATCTGGACAGGGGAGCGAGCAGTACTTC. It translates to CASRSGQGSEQYF.

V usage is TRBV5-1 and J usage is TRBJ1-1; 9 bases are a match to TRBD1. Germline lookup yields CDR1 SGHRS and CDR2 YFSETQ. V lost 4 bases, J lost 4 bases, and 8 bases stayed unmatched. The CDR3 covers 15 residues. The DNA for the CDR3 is TGCGCCAGCAGCCTACAGGGGGCGATGGGCACTGAAGCTTTCTTT. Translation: CASSLQGAMGTEAFF.

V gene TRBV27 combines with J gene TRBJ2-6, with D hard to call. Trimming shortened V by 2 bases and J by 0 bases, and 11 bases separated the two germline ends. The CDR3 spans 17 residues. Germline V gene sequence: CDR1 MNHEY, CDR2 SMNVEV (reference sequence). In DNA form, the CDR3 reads TGTGCCAGCAGTTTAGGGTACAGTTCCTCTGGGGCCAACGTCCTGACTTTC. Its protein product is CASSLGYSSSGANVLTF.

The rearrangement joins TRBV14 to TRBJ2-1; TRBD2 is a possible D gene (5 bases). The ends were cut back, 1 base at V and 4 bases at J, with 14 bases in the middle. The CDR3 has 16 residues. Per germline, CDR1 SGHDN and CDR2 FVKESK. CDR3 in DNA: TGTGCCAGCAGCCAAGGGAGGAATTCGGGTTACAATGAGCAGTTCTTC. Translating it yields CASSQGRNSGYNEQFF.

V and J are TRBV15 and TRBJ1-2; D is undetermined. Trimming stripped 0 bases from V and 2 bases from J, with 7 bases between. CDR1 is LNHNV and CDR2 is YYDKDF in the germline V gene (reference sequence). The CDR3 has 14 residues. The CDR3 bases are TGTGCCACCAGCAGAGATGCAAGCAACTATGGCTACACCTTC. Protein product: CATSRDASNYGYTF.

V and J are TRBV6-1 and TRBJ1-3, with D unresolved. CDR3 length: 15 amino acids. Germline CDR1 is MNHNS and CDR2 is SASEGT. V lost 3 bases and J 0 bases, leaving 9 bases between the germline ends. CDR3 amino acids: CASSDYPNSGNTIYF. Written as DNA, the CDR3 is TGTGCCAGCAGTGACTATCCTAACTCTGGAAACACCATATATTTT.

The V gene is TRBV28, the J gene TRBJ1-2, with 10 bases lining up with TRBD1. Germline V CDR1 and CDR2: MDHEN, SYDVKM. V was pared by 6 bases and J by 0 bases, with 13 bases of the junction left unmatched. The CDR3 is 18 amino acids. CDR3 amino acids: CASSSAGTGERANYGYTF. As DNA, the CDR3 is TGTGCCAGCAGCTCCGCCGGGACAGGGGAAAGAGCTAACTATGGCTACACCTTC.

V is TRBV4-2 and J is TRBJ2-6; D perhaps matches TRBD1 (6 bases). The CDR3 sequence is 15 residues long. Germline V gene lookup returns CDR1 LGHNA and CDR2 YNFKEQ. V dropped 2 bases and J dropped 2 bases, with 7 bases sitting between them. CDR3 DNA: TGTGCCAGCAGCCAAAACAGGGCTGGGGCCAACGTCCTGACTTTC. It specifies CASSQNRAGANVLTF.

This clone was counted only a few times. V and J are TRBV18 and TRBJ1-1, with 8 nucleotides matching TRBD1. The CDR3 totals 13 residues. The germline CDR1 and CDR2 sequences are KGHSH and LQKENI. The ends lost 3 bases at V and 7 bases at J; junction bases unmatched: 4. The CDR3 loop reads CASSPTGQGEAFF. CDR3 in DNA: TGTGCCAGCTCACCGACCGGACAGGGTGAAGCTTTCTTT.